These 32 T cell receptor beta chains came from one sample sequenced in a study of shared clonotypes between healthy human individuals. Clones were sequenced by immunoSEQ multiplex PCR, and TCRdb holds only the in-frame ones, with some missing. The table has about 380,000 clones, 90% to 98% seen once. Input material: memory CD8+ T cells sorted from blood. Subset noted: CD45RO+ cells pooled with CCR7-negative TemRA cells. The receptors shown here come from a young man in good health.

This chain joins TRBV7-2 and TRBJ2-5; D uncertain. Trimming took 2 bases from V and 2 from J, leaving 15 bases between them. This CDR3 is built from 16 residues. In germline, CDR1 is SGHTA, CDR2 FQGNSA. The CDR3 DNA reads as TGTGCCAGCAGCTTAAAGGTCTCTAGGTTACAAGAGACCCAGTACTTC. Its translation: CASSLKVSRLQETQYF.

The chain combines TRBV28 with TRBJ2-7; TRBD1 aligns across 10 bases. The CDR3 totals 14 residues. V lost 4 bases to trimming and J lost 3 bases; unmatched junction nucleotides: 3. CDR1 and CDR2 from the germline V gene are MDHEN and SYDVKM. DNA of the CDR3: TGTGCCAGCAGTTCGACAGGGGGCGGCTACGAGCAGTACTTC. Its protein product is CASSSTGGGYEQYF.

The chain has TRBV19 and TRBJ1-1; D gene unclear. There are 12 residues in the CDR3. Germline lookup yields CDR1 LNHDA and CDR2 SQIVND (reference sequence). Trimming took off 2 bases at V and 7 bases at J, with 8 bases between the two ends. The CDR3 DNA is TGTGCCAGTAGTATATGGGGAGATGAAGCTTTCTTT. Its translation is CASSIWGDEAFF. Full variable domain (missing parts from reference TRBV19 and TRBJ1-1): DGGITQSPKYLFRKEGQNVTLSCEQNLNHDAMYWYRQDPGQGLRLIYYSQIVNDFQKGDIAEGYSVSREKKESFPLTVTSAQKNPTAFYLCASSIWGDEAFFGQGTRLTVV.

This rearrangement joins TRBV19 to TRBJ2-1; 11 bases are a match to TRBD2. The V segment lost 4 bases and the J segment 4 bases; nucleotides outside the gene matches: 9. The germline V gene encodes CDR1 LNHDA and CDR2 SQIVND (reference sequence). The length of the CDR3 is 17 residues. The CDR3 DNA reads TGTGCCAGTAGTACTCGGACTAGCGGGTCAACTTACAATGAGCAGTTCTTC. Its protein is CASSTRTSGSTYNEQFF.

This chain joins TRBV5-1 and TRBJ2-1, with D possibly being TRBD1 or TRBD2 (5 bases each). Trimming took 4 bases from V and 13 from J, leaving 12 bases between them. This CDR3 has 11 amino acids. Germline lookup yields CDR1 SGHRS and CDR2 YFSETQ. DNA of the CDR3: TGCGCCAGCAGCGCCGGGACGGGCCAGTTCTTC. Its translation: CASSAGTGQFF.

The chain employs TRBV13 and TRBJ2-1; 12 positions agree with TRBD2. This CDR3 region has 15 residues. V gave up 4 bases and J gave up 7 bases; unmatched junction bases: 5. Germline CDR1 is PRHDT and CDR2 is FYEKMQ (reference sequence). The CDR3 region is CASSSLAGGGNEQFF. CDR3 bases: TGTGCCAGCAGCTCTCTAGCGGGAGGGGGGAATGAGCAGTTCTTC. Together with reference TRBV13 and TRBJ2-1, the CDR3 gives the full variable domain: AAGVIQSPRHLIKEKRETATLKCYPIPRHDTVYWYQQGPGQDPQFLISFYEKMQSDKGSIPDRFSAQQFSDYHSELNMSSLELGDSALYFCASSSLAGGGNEQFFGPGTRLTVL.

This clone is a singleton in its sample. In DNA, the CDR3 is TGTGCCAGCAGTGGTCTAGCGGGAGTCGCCAATGAGCAGTTCTTC. Translating gives CASSGLAGVANEQFF. The rearrangement links TRBV6-1 to TRBJ2-1; the match to TRBD2 covers 10 bases. V gave up 4 bases and J gave up 6 bases; unmatched junction bases: 6. The CDR3 has 15 amino acids. Germline assignment: CDR1 MNHNS and CDR2 SASEGT.

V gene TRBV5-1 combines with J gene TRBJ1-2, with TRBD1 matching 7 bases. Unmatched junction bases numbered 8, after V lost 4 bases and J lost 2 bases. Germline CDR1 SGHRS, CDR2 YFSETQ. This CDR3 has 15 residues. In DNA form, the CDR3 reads TGCGCCAGCAGCATTACAGGGGACCCCAACTATGGCTACACCTTC. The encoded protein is CASSITGDPNYGYTF.

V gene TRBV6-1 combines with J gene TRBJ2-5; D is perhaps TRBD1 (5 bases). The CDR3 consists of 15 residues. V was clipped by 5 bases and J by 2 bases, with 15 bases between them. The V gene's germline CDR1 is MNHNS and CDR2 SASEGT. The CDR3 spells CASSFWTTVQETQYF. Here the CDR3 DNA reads TGTGCCAGCAGTTTTTGGACAACGGTACAAGAGACCCAGTACTTC.

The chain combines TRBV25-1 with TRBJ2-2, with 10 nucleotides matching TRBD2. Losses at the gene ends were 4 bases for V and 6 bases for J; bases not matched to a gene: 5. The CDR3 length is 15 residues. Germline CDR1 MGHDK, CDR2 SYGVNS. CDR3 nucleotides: TGTGCCAGCAGTGGACTAGCGGGTGCGGCCGGGGAGCTGTTTTTT. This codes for CASSGLAGAAGELFF.

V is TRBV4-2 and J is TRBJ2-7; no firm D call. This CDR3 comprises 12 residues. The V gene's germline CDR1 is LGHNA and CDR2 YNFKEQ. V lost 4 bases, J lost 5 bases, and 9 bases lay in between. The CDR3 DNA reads TGTGCCAGCAGCCTTCGATACAACGAGCAGTACTTC. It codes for CASSLRYNEQYF.

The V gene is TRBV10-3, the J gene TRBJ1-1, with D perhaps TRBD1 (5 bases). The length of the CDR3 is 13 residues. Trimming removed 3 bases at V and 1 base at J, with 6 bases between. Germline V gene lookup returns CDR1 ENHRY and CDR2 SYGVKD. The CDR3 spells CAISDRANTEAFF. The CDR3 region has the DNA TGTGCCATCAGTGACAGGGCGAACACTGAAGCTTTCTTT.

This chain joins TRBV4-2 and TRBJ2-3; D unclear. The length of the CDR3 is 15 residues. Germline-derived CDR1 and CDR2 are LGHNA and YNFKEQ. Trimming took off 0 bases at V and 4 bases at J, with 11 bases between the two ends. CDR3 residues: CASSQDTALPDTQYF. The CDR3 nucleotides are TGTGCCAGCAGCCAAGATACCGCCCTCCCAGATACGCAGTATTTT.

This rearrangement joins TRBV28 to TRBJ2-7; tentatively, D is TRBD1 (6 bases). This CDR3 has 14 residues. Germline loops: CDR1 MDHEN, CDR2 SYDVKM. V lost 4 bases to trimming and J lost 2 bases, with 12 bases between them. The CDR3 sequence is CASSSPDSPYEQYF. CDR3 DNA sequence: TGTGCCAGCAGTTCCCCGGACAGCCCCTACGAGCAGTACTTC.

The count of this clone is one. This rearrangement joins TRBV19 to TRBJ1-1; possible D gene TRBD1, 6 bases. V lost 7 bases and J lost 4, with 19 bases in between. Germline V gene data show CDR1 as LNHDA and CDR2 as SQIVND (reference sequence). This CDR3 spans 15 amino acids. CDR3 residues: CASTLRGGGGTEAFF. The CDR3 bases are TGTGCCAGTACCCTACGGGGGGGCGGAGGCACTGAAGCTTTCTTT. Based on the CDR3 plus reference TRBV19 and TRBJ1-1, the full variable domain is DGGITQSPKYLFRKEGQNVTLSCEQNLNHDAMYWYRQDPGQGLRLIYYSQIVNDFQKGDIAEGYSVSREKKESFPLTVTSAQKNPTAFYLCASTLRGGGGTEAFFGQGTRLTVV.

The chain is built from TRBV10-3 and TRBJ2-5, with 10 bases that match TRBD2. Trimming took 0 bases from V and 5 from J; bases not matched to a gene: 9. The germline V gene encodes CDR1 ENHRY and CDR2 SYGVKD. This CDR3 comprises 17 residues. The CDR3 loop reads CAISESASGSRQETQYF. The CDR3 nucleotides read TGTGCCATCAGTGAGTCGGCTAGCGGGAGCAGGCAGGAGACCCAGTACTTC.

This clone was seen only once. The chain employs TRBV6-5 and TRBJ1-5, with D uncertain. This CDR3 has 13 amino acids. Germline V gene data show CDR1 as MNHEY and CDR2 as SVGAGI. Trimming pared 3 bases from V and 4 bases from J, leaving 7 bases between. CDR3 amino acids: CASSYQPNQPQHF. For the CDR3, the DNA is TGTGCCAGCAGTTATCAGCCGAATCAGCCCCAGCATTTT.

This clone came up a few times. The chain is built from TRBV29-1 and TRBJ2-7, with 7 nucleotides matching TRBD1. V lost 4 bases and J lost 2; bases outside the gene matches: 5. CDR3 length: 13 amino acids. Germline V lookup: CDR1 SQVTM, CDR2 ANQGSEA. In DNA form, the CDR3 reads TGCAGCGTTGCCGGGACAGCTACCTACGAGCAGTACTTC. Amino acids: CSVAGTATYEQYF.

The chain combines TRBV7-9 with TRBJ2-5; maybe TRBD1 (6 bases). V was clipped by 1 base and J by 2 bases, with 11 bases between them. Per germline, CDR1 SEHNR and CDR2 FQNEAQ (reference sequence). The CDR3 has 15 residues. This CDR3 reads CASSLVRGQQETQYF. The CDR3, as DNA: TGTGCCAGCAGCTTAGTTAGGGGACAACAAGAGACCCAGTACTTC.

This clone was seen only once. The CDR3 protein is CASSPDGREQFF. In DNA, the CDR3 is TGTGCCAGCTCACCGGATGGGCGAGAGCAGTTCTTC. The chain employs TRBV18 and TRBJ2-1; no clear D gene. This CDR3 contains 12 residues. The germline gives CDR1 KGHSH, CDR2 LQKENI. V gave up 3 bases and J gave up 10 bases, with 10 bases separating them.

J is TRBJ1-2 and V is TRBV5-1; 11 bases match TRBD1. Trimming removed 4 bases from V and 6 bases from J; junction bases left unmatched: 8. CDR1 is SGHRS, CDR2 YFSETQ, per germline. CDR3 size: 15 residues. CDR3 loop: CASSPRDRGVNGYTF. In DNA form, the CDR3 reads TGCGCCAGCAGCCCCCGGGACAGGGGGGTTAATGGCTACACCTTC. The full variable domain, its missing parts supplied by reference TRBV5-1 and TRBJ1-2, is KAGVTQTPRYLIKTRGQQVTLSCSPISGHRSVSWYQQTPGQGLQFLFEYFSETQRNKGNFPGRFSGRQFSNSRSEMNVSTLELGDSALYLCASSPRDRGVNGYTFGSGTRLTVV.

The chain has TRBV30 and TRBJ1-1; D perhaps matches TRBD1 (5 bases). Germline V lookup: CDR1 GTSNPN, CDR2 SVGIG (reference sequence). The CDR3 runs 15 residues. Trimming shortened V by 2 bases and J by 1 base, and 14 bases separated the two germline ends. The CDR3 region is CAWSSPDRRNTEAFF. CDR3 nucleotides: TGTGCCTGGAGTAGCCCCGACAGAAGGAACACTGAAGCTTTCTTT. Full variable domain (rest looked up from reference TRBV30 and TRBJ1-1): SQTIHQWPATLVQPVGSPLSLECTVEGTSNPNLYWYRQAAGRGLQLLFYSVGIGQISSEVPQNLSASRPQDRQFILSSKKLLLSDSGFYLCAWSSPDRRNTEAFFGQGTRLTVV.

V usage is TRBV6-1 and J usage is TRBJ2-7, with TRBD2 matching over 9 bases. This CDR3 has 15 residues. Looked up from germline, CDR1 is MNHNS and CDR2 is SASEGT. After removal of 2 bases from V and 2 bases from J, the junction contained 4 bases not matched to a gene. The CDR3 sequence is CASSERGGGAYEQYF. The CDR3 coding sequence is TGTGCCAGCAGTGAAAGGGGCGGGGGGGCCTACGAGCAGTACTTC.

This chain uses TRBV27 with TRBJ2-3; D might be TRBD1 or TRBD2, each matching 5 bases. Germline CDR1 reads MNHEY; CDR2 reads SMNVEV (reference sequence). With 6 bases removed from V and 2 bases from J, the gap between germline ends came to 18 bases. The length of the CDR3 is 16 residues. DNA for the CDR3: TGTGCCAGCAGCCCCAGTATTTCCGGGGCCACAGATACGCAGTATTTT. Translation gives CASSPSISGATDTQYF.

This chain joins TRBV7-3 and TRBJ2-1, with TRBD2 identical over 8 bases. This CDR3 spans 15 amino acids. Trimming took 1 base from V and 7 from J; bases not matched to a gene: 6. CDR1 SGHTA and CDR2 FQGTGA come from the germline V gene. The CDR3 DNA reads TGTGCCAGCAGCTTAATCGGAACTAGCGGAAATGAGCAGTTCTTC. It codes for CASSLIGTSGNEQFF.

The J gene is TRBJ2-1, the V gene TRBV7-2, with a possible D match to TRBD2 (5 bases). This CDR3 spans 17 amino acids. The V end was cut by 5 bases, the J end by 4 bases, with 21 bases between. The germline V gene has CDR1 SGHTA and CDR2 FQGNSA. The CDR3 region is CASSPTRVRYPYNEQFF. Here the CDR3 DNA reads TGTGCCAGCAGCCCGACGAGGGTACGATACCCATACAATGAGCAGTTCTTC.

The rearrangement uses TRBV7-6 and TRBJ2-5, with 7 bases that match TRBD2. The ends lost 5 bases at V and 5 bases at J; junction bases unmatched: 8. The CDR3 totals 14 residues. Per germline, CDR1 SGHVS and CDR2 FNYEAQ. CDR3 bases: TGTGCCAGCAGCCTACCCTGGCGGGAGGAGACCCAGTACTTC. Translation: CASSLPWREETQYF.

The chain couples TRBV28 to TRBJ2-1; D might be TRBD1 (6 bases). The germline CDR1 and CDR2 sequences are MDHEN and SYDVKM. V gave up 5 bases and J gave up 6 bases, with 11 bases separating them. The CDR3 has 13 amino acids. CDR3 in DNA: TGTGCCAGCAGTACAGGGTTGGGCAATGAGCAGTTCTTC. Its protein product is CASSTGLGNEQFF.

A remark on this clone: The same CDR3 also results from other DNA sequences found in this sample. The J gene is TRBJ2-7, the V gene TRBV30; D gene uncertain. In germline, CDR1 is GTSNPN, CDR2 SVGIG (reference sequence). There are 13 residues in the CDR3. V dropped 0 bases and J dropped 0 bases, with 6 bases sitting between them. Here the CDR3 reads CAWSVDSSYEQYF. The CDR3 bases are TGTGCCTGGAGTGTCGATAGCTCCTACGAGCAGTACTTC.

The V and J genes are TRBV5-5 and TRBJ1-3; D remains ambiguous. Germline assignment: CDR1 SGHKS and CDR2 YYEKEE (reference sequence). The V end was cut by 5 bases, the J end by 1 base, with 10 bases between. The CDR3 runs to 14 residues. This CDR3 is CASRPLMSGNTIYF. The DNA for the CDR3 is TGTGCCAGCAGACCGCTTATGTCTGGAAACACCATATATTTT.

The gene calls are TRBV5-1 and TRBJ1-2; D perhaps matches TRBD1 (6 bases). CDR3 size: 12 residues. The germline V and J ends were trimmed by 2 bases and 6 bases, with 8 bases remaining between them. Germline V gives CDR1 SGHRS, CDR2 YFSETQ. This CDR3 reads CASSLQGDGYTF. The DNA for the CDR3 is TGCGCCAGCAGCTTACAGGGAGATGGCTACACCTTC.

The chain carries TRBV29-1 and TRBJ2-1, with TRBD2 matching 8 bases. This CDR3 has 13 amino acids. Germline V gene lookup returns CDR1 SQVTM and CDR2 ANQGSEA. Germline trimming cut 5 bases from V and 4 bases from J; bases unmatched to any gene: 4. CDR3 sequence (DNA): TGCAGCGTTCATAGCGGGGTATACAATGAGCAGTTCTTC. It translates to CSVHSGVYNEQFF.